This entry describes one TCR delta chain. Its antigen is unknown. This likely traces to a read error, being one base from a far larger clone. TCRdb re-called the RT-PCR reads through CATT. The table has over 900 delta-chain clones, approximately 35% seen once; the top ten hold 20% to 25%. The record originates from a study of gammadelta T cells in human blood. CDR1 is GEAIGNYY, CDR2 EKD, per germline. The CDR3 is 20 residues long. V was cut by 0 bases and J by 1 base, with 18 bases left in between. Study-wide points: Microbial exposure reportedly appeared to drive polyclonal expansion of innate gamma-delta T cells right after birth.

The clonotype originates from a human donor. The chain links TRDV2 to TRDJ3; a weak D match, TRDD3 (5 bases). TCRdb leaves out the J gene; it was filled in here by matching the DNA to germline. What was sequenced was Vgamma9Vdelta2 gamma-delta T cells from infant blood. In nucleotides, the CDR3 is TGTGCCTGTGACACCTTCTCCACTGGACCCTTATCCTGGGACACCCGACAGATGTTTTTC. It yields the protein CACDTFSTGPLSWDTRQMFF.